Here is one T cell receptor beta chain with its context. The sample comes from a study of T-cell reconstitution after alpha-beta-depleted transplantation in children. The CDR3 consists of 12 residues. V lost 6 bases, J lost 10 bases, and 15 bases lay in between. Germline V gene lookup returns CDR1 SQVTM and CDR2 ANQGSEA. As it was prepared, the TCRbeta library received unique molecular identifiers. From the PCR reads, TCRdb called clonotypes with MiXCR, one entry per CDR3 protein. The data contain around 480,000 distinct CDR3 sequences, approximately 32% of them singletons. The material was PBMCs from the stem cell graft donor, obtained from the stem cell graft. This chain connects TRBV29-1 to TRBJ1-4; D might be TRBD1 (5 bases). The clonotype comes from a human donor who donated a stem cell graft to a child with aplastic anemia. As DNA, the CDR3 is TGCAGCGTCGGGGCCGGCGGTGCAAAACTGTTTTTT. It translates to CSVGAGGAKLFF.